A selection of T cell receptor beta chains follows, all from one sample in a study of identical twins. TCRdb itself ran the 5' RACE reads through MiXCR, one entry per CDR3 protein. The sample lists just over 500,000 distinct CDR3 sequences; 20% to 25% were seen once. The same data also contributed to another study, on T cells expressing NK-cell markers.

Sequencing was performed on CD4+ T cells sorted from blood. These receptors originate from a woman younger than 35 in good health. The CDR3 runs from the conserved cysteine through the conserved F or W. D genes are given only for firm matches. Not all rows give a size; the values are once, few, many and, for expanded clones, a class.

>.|TRBV7-9|.|TRBJ1-4
CASSLARATNEKLFF
TGTGCCAGCAGCTTAGCGCGCGCAACTAATGAAAAACTGTTTTTT
>.|TRBV20-1|few|TRBJ1-2
CSAKSGPLGGYTF
TGCAGTGCTAAATCGGGGCCCCTGGGCGGCTACACCTTC
>.|TRBV5-6|few|TRBJ2-5
CASSSRGKETQYF
TGTGCCAGCAGCTCCAGGGGTAAAGAGACCCAGTACTTC
>TRBD2|TRBV6-2/TRBV6-3|.|TRBJ2-1
CASRRGTSGSQGEQFF
TGTGCCAGCAGGCGTGGGACTAGCGGGAGTCAAGGTGAGCAGTTCTTC
>TRBD2|TRBV25-1|.|TRBJ2-3
CATLPQRGGTDTQYF
TGTGCCACCCTGCCCCAGCGGGGGGGAACAGATACGCAGTATTTT
>.|TRBV12-3/TRBV12-4|few|TRBJ2-5
CASSSRIRQETQYF
TGTGCCAGCAGTTCCCGGATCCGGCAAGAGACCCAGTACTTC
>.|TRBV19|few|TRBJ1-5
CASSLRSGKEHF
TGTGCCAGTAGCCTGAGATCCGGGAAGGAGCATTTT
>.|TRBV18|.|TRBJ2-1
CASSHTVTSRVNEQFF
TGTGCCAGCTCACACACGGTCACTAGTCGAGTCAATGAGCAGTTCTTC
>TRBD2|TRBV7-2|few|TRBJ2-1
CASTRLAGEDEQFF
TGTGCCAGCACGCGACTAGCGGGAGAGGATGAGCAGTTCTTC
>TRBD2|TRBV7-2|many|TRBJ2-7
CASSLVAGDSYEQYF
TGTGCCAGCAGCTTAGTAGCGGGAGACTCCTACGAGCAGTACTTC
>TRBD2|TRBV7-2|few|TRBJ2-7
CASSLRPSLAGDEQYF
TGTGCCAGCAGCTTACGCCCTTCTCTAGCGGGAGACGAGCAGTACTTC
>.|TRBV20-1|many|TRBJ1-5
CSAEGYNQPQHF
TGCAGTGCTGAGGGGTACAATCAGCCCCAGCATTTT
>.|TRBV5-1|.|TRBJ2-1
CASSLVPEKSYNEQFF
TGCGCCAGCAGCTTGGTGCCAGAGAAGTCCTACAATGAGCAGTTCTTC
>.|TRBV2|few|TRBJ2-1
CARNFQGHEQFF
TGTGCCAGAAACTTCCAGGGCCATGAGCAGTTCTTC
>.|TRBV4-3|few|TRBJ2-1
CASSQDPPASVGEQFF
TGCGCCAGCAGCCAAGATCCCCCCGCGTCCGTAGGGGAGCAGTTCTTC
>.|TRBV20-1|.|TRBJ2-3
CSASGAETSTDTQYF
TGCAGTGCTAGTGGGGCGGAGACTAGCACAGATACGCAGTATTTT
>TRBD2|TRBV9|few|TRBJ2-5
CASSVDPSGGAETQYF
TGTGCCAGCAGCGTAGATCCTAGCGGGGGGGCTGAGACCCAGTACTTC
>TRBD1|TRBV3-1|few|TRBJ2-2
CASSQTGGPGELFF
TGTGCCAGCAGCCAGACAGGGGGACCCGGGGAGCTGTTTTTT
>.|TRBV3-1|.|TRBJ2-4
CASSQDGIQYF
TGTGCCAGCAGCCAAGACGGCATTCAGTACTTC
>.|TRBV6-2/TRBV6-3|.|TRBJ2-5
CASRQQGPLETQYF
TGTGCCAGCAGACAACAGGGTCCTCTGGAGACCCAGTACTTC
>.|TRBV12-3/TRBV12-4|few|TRBJ2-1
CASSLGRFNEQFF
TGTGCCAGCAGTTTAGGGCGGTTTAATGAGCAGTTCTTC
>.|TRBV20-1|.|TRBJ1-1
CSAKGEQAFF
TGCAGTGCCAAGGGGGAGCAAGCTTTCTTT
>.|TRBV9|few|TRBJ2-3
CASSVFWASTDTQYF
TGTGCCAGCAGCGTATTCTGGGCTAGCACAGATACGCAGTATTTT
>.|TRBV6-6|many|TRBJ2-5
CASSYSKVDPYF
TGTGCCAGCAGTTACTCGAAGGTGGATCCGTACTTC
>TRBD1|TRBV15|few|TRBJ2-7
CATSLRDSIYEQYF
TGTGCCACCAGCCTCCGGGACAGTATCTACGAGCAGTACTTC
>TRBD2|TRBV20-1|many|TRBJ2-1
CSAAGLAGLSEQFF
TGCAGTGCAGCGGGACTAGCGGGGCTAAGTGAGCAGTTCTTC
>.|TRBV6-1|.|TRBJ2-3
CASSLSAVRPDTQYF
TGTGCCAGCAGCCTATCTGCGGTTAGGCCAGATACGCAGTATTTT
>.|TRBV6-5|.|TRBJ2-7
CASSYYPGGNYEQYF
TGTGCCAGCAGTTACTATCCAGGGGGGAACTACGAGCAGTACTTC
>TRBD2|TRBV20-1|many|TRBJ2-1
CSAREGLTNKDEQFF
TGCAGTGCTAGAGAGGGACTAACGAATAAGGATGAGCAGTTCTTC
>.|TRBV9|many|TRBJ2-6
CASSFSSGANVLTF
TGTGCCAGCAGCTTTAGCTCTGGGGCCAACGTCCTGACTTTC
>TRBD1|TRBV7-9|.|TRBJ1-4
CASSSDRGIEKLFF
TGTGCCAGCAGCTCGGACAGGGGTATTGAAAAACTGTTTTTT
>.|TRBV29-1|few|TRBJ2-7
CSVELGLDEQYF
TGCAGCGTTGAATTGGGTTTGGACGAGCAGTACTTC
>.|TRBV7-2|.|TRBJ2-5
CASSLGPGGQETQYF
TGTGCCAGCAGCTTAGGCCCTGGGGGCCAAGAGACCCAGTACTTC
>.|TRBV20-1|many|TRBJ2-7
CSAGPGLPYEQYF
TGCAGTGCTGGACCGGGACTCCCTTACGAGCAGTACTTC
>.|TRBV20-1|.|TRBJ2-1
CSASLGPLYNEQFF
TGCAGTGCTAGCCTTGGGCCCCTGTACAATGAGCAGTTCTTC
>.|TRBV7-2|few|TRBJ2-7
CASSLIRGYEQYF
TGTGCCAGCAGCTTAATTCGTGGCTACGAGCAGTACTTC
>TRBD1|TRBV12-5|.|TRBJ1-5
CASGLVFDGTVPNQPQHF
TGTGCTAGTGGTTTGGTTTTCGATGGGACAGTACCAAATCAGCCCCAGCATTTT